Listed here is a single T cell receptor beta chain. Its antigen is unknown. The assay was immunoSEQ multiplex PCR, and TCRdb's table has in-frame clones only and misses some. The sample has 150,000 to 200,000 clones, around nine tenths seen once. The sample belongs to a study of T cell responses to AZD1222 COVID-19 vaccine. Study-level results: CD4 TCRs associated with vaccination spanned spike, dominating at 160-218 and 743-854.

The CDR3 contains 14 residues. Germline CDR1 SGHAT, CDR2 FQNNGV. Trimming cost V 1 base and J 6 bases, with 10 bases left between them. The receptor comes from an adult who received the MenACWY meningococcal vaccine as a control. J is TRBJ2-4 and V is TRBV11-2, with D possibly being TRBD2 (5 bases). Sequencing used peripheral blood, obtained 28 days after the second dose of the MenACWY control vaccine. The CDR3 loop reads CASSLGALGNIQYF. The CDR3 DNA sequence: TGTGCCAGCAGCTTAGGGGCACTAGGAAACATTCAGTACTTC.